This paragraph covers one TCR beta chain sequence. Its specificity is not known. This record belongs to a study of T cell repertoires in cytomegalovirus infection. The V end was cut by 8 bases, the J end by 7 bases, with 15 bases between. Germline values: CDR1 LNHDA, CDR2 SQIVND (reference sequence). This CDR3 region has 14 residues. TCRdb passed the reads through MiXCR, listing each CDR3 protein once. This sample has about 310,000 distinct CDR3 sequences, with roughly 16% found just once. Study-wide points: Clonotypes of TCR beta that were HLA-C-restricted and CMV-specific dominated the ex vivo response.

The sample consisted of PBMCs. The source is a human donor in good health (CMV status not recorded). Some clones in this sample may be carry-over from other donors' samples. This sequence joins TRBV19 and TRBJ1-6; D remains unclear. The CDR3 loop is CASGRGFGNSPLHF. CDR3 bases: TGTGCCAGTGGACGTGGCTTTGGGAATTCACCCCTCCACTTT. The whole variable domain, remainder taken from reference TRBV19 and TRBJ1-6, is DGGITQSPKYLFRKEGQNVTLSCEQNLNHDAMYWYRQDPGQGLRLIYYSQIVNDFQKGDIAEGYSVSREKKESFPLTVTSAQKNPTAFYLCASGRGFGNSPLHFGNGTRLTVT.